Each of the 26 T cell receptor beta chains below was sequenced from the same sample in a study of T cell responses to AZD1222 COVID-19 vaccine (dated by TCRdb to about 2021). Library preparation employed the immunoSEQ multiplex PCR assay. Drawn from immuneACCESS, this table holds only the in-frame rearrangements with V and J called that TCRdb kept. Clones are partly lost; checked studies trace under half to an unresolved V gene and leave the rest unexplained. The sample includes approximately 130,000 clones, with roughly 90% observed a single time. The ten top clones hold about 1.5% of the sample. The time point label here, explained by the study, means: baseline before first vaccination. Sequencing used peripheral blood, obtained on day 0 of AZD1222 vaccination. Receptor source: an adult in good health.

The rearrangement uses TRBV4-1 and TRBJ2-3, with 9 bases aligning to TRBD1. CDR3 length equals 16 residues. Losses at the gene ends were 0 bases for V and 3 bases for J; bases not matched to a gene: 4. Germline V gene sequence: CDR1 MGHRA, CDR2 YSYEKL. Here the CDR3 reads CASSQDRDRATDTQYF. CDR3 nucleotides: TGCGCCAGCAGCCAAGATCGGGACAGGGCGACAGATACGCAGTATTTT.

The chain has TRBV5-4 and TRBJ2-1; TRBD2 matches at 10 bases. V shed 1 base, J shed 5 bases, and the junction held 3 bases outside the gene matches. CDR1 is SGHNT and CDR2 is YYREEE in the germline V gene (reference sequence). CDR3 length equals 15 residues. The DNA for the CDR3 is TGTGCCAGCAGCTTGCCGGGACTAGCGAACAATGAGCAGTTCTTC. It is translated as CASSLPGLANNEQFF.

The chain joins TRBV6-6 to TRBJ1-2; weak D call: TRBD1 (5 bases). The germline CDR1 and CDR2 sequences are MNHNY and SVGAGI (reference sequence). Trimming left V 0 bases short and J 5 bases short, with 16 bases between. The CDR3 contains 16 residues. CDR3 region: CASSYSRGEEGYGYTF. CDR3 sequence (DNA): TGTGCCAGCAGTTACTCGAGGGGCGAGGAGGGATATGGCTACACCTTC.

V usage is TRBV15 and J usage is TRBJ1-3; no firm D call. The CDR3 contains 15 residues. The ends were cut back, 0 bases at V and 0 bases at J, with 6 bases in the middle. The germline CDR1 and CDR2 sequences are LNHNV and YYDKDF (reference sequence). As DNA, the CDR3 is TGTGCCACCAGCAGAGATCGGGGCTCTGGAAACACCATATATTTT. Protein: CATSRDRGSGNTIYF.

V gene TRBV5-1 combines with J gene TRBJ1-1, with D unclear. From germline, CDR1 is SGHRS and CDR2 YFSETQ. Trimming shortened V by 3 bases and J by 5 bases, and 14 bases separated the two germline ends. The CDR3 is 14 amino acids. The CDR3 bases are TGCGCCAGCAGCTGGGAAAGGGCGCGGACTGAAGCTTTCTTT. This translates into CASSWERARTEAFF.

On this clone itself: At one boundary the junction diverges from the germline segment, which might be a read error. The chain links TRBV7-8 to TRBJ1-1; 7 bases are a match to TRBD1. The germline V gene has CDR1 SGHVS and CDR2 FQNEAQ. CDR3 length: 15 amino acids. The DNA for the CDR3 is TGTGCCAGCAGCCACCGCCCAATGCGGGACAGCCACACTTTTTTT. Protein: CASSHRPMRDSHTFF.

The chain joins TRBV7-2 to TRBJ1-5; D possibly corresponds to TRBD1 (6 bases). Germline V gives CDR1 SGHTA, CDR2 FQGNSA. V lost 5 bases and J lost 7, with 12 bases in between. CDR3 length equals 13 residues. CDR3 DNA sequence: TGTGCCAGCAGCCTACAGGGTGACCAGCCCCAGCATTTT. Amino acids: CASSLQGDQPQHF.

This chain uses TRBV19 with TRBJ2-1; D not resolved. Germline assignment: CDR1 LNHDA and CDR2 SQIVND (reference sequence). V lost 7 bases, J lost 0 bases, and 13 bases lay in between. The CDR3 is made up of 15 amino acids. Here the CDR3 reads CASISDDSSYNEQFF. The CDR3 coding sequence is TGTGCCAGTATATCCGACGATAGCTCCTACAATGAGCAGTTCTTC.

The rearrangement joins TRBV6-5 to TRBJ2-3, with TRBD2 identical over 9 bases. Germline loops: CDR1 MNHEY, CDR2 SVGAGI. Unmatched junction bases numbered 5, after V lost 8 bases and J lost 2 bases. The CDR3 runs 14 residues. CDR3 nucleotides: TGTGCCAGCGGGGGGACTAGCCCCACAGATACGCAGTATTTT. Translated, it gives CASGGTSPTDTQYF.

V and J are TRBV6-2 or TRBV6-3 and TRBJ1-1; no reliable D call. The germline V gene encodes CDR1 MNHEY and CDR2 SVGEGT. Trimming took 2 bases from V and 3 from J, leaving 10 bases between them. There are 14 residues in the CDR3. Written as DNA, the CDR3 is TGTGCCAGCAGTTACGCTCGCCGGGACACTGAAGCTTTCTTT. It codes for CASSYARRDTEAFF.

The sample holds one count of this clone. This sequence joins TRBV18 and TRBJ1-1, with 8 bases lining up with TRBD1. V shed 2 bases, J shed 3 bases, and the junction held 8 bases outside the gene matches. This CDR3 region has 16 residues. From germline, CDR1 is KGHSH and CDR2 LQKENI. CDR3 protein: CASSPIPPQGDTEAFF. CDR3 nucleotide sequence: TGTGCCAGCTCACCAATTCCCCCACAGGGGGACACTGAAGCTTTCTTT. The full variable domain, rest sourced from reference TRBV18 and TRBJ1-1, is NAGVMQNPRHLVRRRGQEARLRCSPMKGHSHVYWYRQLPEEGLKFMVYLQKENIIDESGMPKERFSAEFPKEGPSILRIQQVVRGDSAAYFCASSPIPPQGDTEAFFGQGTRLTVV.

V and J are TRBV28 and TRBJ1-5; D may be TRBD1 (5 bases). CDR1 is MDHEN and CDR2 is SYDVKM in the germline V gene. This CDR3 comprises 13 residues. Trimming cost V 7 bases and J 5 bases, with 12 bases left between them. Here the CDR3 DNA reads TGTGCCAGCATTAGCAGGGTTGATCAGCCCCAGCATTTT. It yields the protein CASISRVDQPQHF.

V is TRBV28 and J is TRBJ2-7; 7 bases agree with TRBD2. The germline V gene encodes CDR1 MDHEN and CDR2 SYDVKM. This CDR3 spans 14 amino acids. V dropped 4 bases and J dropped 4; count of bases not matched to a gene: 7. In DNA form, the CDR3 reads TGTGCCAGCAGTTCGAGCGGGGTTCGTTACGAGCAGTACTTC. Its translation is CASSSSGVRYEQYF.

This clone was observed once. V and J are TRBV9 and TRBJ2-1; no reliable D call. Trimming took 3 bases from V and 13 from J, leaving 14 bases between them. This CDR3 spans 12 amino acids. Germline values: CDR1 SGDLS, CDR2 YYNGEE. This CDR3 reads CASSEDGAGQFF. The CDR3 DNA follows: TGTGCCAGCAGCGAAGACGGCGCAGGACAGTTCTTC.

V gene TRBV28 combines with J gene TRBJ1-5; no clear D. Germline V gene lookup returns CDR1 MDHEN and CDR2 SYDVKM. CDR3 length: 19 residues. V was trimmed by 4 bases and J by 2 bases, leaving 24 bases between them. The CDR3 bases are TGTGCCAGCAGTTCGGAGGCAGGCGCCGTGGGTATCGGCAATCAGCCCCAGCATTTT. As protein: CASSSEAGAVGIGNQPQHF.

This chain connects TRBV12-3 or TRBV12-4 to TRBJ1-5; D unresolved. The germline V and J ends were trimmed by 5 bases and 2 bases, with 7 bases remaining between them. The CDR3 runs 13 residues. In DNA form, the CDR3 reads TGTGCCAGCAGTGGCAAGGGCAATCAGCCCCAGCATTTT. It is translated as CASSGKGNQPQHF.

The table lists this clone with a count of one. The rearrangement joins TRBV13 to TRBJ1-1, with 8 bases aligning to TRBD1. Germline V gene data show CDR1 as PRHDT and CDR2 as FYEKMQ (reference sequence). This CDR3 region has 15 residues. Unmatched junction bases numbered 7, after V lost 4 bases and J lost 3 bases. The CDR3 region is CASSSTGQEDTEAFF. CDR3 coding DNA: TGTGCCAGCAGCTCCACGGGACAGGAGGACACTGAAGCTTTCTTT. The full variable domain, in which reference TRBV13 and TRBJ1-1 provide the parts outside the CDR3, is AAGVIQSPRHLIKEKRETATLKCYPIPRHDTVYWYQQGPGQDPQFLISFYEKMQSDKGSIPDRFSAQQFSDYHSELNMSSLELGDSALYFCASSSTGQEDTEAFFGQGTRLTVV.

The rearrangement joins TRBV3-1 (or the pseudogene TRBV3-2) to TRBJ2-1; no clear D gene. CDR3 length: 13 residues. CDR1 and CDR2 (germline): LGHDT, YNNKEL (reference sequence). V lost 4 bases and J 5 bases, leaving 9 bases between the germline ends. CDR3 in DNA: TGTGCCAGCAGCCGACTCCGGGACAATGAGCAGTTCTTC. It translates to CASSRLRDNEQFF.

The CDR3 is CASSILDSDSYEQYF. CDR3 nucleotide sequence: TGTGCCAGTAGTATTCTCGACAGTGACTCCTACGAGCAGTACTTC. The chain has TRBV19 and TRBJ2-7, with D tentatively TRBD1 (5 bases). Germline V CDR1 and CDR2: LNHDA, SQIVND (reference sequence). This CDR3 has 15 amino acids. Trimming stripped 3 bases from V and 0 bases from J, with 12 bases between. Combining the CDR3 with reference TRBV19 and TRBJ2-7 gives the whole variable domain DGGITQSPKYLFRKEGQNVTLSCEQNLNHDAMYWYRQDPGQGLRLIYYSQIVNDFQKGDIAEGYSVSREKKESFPLTVTSAQKNPTAFYLCASSILDSDSYEQYFGPGTRLTVT.

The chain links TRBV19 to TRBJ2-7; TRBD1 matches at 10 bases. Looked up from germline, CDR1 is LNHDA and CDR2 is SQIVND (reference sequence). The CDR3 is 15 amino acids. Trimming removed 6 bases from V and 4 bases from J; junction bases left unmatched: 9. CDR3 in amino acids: CASRLEGQGIYEQYF. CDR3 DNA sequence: TGTGCCAGTAGACTAGAGGGACAGGGGATTTACGAGCAGTACTTC. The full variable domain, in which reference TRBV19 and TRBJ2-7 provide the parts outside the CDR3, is DGGITQSPKYLFRKEGQNVTLSCEQNLNHDAMYWYRQDPGQGLRLIYYSQIVNDFQKGDIAEGYSVSREKKESFPLTVTSAQKNPTAFYLCASRLEGQGIYEQYFGPGTRLTVT.

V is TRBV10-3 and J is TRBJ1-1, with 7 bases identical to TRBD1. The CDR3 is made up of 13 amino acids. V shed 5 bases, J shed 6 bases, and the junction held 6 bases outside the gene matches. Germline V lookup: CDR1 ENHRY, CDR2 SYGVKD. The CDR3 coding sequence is TGTGCCATCAGTAGCAGGGGGGAAGCTGAAGCTTTCTTT. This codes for CAISSRGEAEAFF.

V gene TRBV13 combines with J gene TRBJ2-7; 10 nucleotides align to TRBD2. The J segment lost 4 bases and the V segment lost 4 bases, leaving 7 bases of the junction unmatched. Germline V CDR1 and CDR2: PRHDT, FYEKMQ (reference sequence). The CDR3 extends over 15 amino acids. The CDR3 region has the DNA TGTGCCAGCAGCTGGACTAGCGGAAAAGCTTACGAGCAGTACTTC. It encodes CASSWTSGKAYEQYF.

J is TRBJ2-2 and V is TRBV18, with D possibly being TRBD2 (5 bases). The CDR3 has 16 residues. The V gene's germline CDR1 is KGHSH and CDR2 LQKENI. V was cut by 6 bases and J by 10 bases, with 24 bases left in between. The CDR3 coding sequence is TGTGCCAGCTCCCCCCCCGGGCTACTAGGAGCCGTGGAGCTGTTTTTT. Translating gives CASSPPGLLGAVELFF.

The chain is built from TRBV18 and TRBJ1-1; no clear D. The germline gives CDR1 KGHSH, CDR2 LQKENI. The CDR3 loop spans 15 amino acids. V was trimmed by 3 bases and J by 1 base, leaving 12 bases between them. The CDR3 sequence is CASSPRDLENTEAFF. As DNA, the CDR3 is TGTGCCAGCTCACCTAGGGATTTGGAGAACACTGAAGCTTTCTTT.

Here the CDR3 DNA reads TGTGCCAGCACCTCTTGGGATGTCTATGGCTACACCTTC. This codes for CASTSWDVYGYTF. The chain joins TRBV7-9 to TRBJ1-2; D call uncertain. V lost 7 bases and J 4 bases, leaving 13 bases between the germline ends. CDR1 and CDR2 from the germline V gene are SEHNR and FQNEAQ (reference sequence). This CDR3 comprises 13 residues.

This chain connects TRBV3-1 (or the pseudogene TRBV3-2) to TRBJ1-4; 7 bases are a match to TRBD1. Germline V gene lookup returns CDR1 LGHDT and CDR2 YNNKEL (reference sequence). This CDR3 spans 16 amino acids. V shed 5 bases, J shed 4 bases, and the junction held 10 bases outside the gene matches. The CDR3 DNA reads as TGTGCCAGCAGCTCCGGGACAGCGCGGGGTAATGAAAAACTGTTTTTT. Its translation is CASSSGTARGNEKLFF.